What follows is one TCR beta chain and its context. The data were obtained in a study of T cells in Graves' hyperthyroidism and ophthalmopathy. Template material for amplifying TCR beta CDR3 regions consisted of RNA transcripts. RT-PCR in the first round (using the HTBI primer set) targeted the TCR CDR3. From the multiplex PCR reads, TCRdb called clonotypes with MiXCR, one entry per CDR3 protein. The sample holds roughly 49,000 distinct CDR3 sequences, roughly 51% seen once. J gave up 0 bases and V 2 bases, and 13 bases lay outside the gene matches. The length of the CDR3 is 20 residues. Germline CDR1 and CDR2: LNHNV and YYDKDF (reference sequence).

The chain has TRBV15 and TRBJ1-5, with 10 bases fitting TRBD1. The sample consisted of peripheral blood or thyroid tissue (not recorded which). This sequence originates from a man younger than 30 with Graves' hyperthyroidism. The CDR3 here is CATSRPPTGTGESSNQPQHF. The CDR3 DNA reads as TGTGCCACCAGCAGACCGCCCACCGGGACAGGGGAAAGTAGCAATCAGCCCCAGCATTTT. Full variable domain (outside the CDR3, taken from reference TRBV15 and TRBJ1-5): DAMVIQNPRYQVTQFGKPVTLSCSQTLNHNVMYWYQQKSSQAPKLLFHYYDKDFNNEADTPDNFQSRRPNTSFCFLDIRSPGLGDTAMYLCATSRPPTGTGESSNQPQHFGDGTRLSIL.